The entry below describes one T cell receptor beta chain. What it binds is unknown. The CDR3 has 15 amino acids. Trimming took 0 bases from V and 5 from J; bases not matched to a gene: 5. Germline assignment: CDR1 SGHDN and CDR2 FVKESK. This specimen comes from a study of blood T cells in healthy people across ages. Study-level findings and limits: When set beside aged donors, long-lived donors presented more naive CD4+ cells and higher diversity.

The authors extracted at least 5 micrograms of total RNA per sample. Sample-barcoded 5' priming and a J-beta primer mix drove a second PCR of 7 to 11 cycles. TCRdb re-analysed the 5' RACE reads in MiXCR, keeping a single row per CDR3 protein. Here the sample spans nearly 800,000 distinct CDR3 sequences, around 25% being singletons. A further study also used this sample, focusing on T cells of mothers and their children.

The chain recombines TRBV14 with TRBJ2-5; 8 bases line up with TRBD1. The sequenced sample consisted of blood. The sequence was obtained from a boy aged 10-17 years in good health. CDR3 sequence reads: CASSQDGQGWETQYF. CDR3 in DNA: TGTGCCAGCAGCCAAGATGGACAGGGTTGGGAGACCCAGTACTTC.